The 27 T cell receptor beta chains below come from one sample, sequenced in a study of CD8+ T cells in alopecia areata. Isolated RNA was reverse transcribed into cDNA used as the sequencing template. Profiled with immunoSEQ multiplex PCR; TCRdb holds only in-frame clones, not every one. Of tens of thousands of clones in the sample, roughly 47% were seen once. The sequenced material came from NKG2D-high CD8+ T cells sorted from blood. The receptors stem from a human donor with alopecia areata.

The chain recombines TRBV11-2 with TRBJ2-7, with 16 bases matching TRBD2. Germline loops: CDR1 SGHAT, CDR2 FQNNGV. V shed 3 bases, J shed 5 bases, and the junction held 7 bases outside the gene matches. CDR3 length: 17 amino acids. The CDR3 is CASSLAPGLAGGDEQYF. The CDR3 DNA reads as TGTGCCAGCAGCTTGGCGCCGGGACTAGCGGGAGGGGACGAGCAGTACTTC.

This clone was found a few times. This sequence joins TRBV28 and TRBJ2-3; no reliable D call. Germline CDR1 and CDR2: MDHEN and SYDVKM. The CDR3 runs 15 residues. Deletions cut 6 bases from V and 0 bases from J, with 13 bases between. Here the CDR3 reads CASSPFTVSTDTQYF. Here the CDR3 DNA reads TGTGCCAGCAGCCCCTTCACGGTTAGCACAGATACGCAGTATTTT.

The rearrangement joins TRBV28 to TRBJ2-3; possibly TRBD1 for D (6 bases). The CDR3 is made up of 15 amino acids. V was cut by 6 bases and J by 5 bases, with 18 bases left in between. Germline V gene data show CDR1 as MDHEN and CDR2 as SYDVKM. The CDR3 DNA reads as TGTGCCAGCAGGGGACACAACTTTGGACGAGATACGCAGTATTTT. This encodes CASRGHNFGRDTQYF.

This clone showed up just a few times. V is TRBV28 and J is TRBJ2-1; 9 nucleotides align to TRBD2. The length of the CDR3 is 16 residues. Germline CDR1 MDHEN, CDR2 SYDVKM. V was pared by 6 bases and J by 6 bases, with 12 bases of the junction left unmatched. CDR3 loop: CASSSPVVAGVNEQFF. CDR3 DNA sequence: TGTGCCAGCAGCTCCCCCGTTGTAGCGGGGGTCAATGAGCAGTTCTTC.

The V and J genes are TRBV2 and TRBJ2-5; D gene ambiguous. Germline-derived CDR1 and CDR2 are SNHLY and FYNNEI. The CDR3 totals 14 residues. Trimming removed 7 bases from V and 1 base from J, with 13 bases in between. The CDR3 reads CASTPIRLQETQYF. In DNA form, the CDR3 reads TGTGCCAGCACTCCTATCCGGCTCCAAGAGACCCAGTACTTC.

This clone was observed a handful of times. The gene calls are TRBV13 and TRBJ1-6; no clear D. V was clipped by 4 bases and J by 6 bases, with 10 bases between them. This CDR3 contains 14 residues. Germline loops: CDR1 PRHDT, CDR2 FYEKMQ (reference sequence). The CDR3 coding sequence is TGTGCCAGCAGCTCAACGTTAAGTAATTCACCCCTCCACTTT. Translation: CASSSTLSNSPLHF.

The chain combines TRBV29-1 with TRBJ2-7; the D is unclear. V lost 6 bases, J lost 5 bases, and 26 bases lay in between. There are 16 residues in the CDR3. CDR1 is SQVTM, CDR2 ANQGSEA, per germline. The CDR3 region has the DNA TGCAGCGTGAGTCCTTTCCGGGTCTCCCCTCTAGACGAGCAGTACTTC. This gives the protein CSVSPFRVSPLDEQYF.

This clone has more than one count but fewer than ten. Different DNA sequences within this sample yield the same CDR3. The chain is built from TRBV29-1 and TRBJ2-7; perhaps TRBD2 as D (6 bases). This CDR3 has 13 residues. V was pared by 1 base and J by 1 base, with 8 bases between. Germline loops: CDR1 SQVTM, CDR2 ANQGSEA. The chain's CDR3 is CSVEAGESYEQYF. The CDR3 bases are TGCAGCGTTGAAGCGGGAGAGTCCTACGAGCAGTACTTC.

The chain couples TRBV29-1 to TRBJ2-6; a possible D gene is TRBD2 (5 bases). In germline, CDR1 is SQVTM, CDR2 ANQGSEA. V was trimmed by 3 bases and J by 4 bases, leaving 7 bases between them. The CDR3 contains 13 residues. CDR3 amino acids: CSVDWEGANVLTF. The DNA of the CDR3 is TGCAGCGTTGATTGGGAGGGGGCCAACGTCCTGACTTTC.

This rearrangement joins TRBV30 to TRBJ2-7; D possibly matches TRBD1 or TRBD2 (6 bases each). The CDR3 runs 13 residues. Between the trimmed V and J ends, which lost 5 bases and 6 bases, there was a span of 17 bases. Germline CDR1 reads GTSNPN; CDR2 reads SVGIG (reference sequence). The CDR3 DNA is TGTGCCTGGGAACCGATCAGGGGAGGCGAGCAGTACTTC. Residues: CAWEPIRGGEQYF.

This clone was detected many times. The rearrangement uses TRBV23-1 and TRBJ1-5; D remains ambiguous. TRBV23-1 is filed as an ORF, its function uncertain. There are 14 residues in the CDR3. V shed 0 bases and J shed 7 bases, with 10 bases lying between them. CDR3 region: CASSQSRRVQPQHF. The CDR3 nucleotides read TGCGCCAGCAGTCAATCAAGGCGGGTACAGCCCCAGCATTTT.

The chain links TRBV27 to TRBJ2-7; 9 bases line up with TRBD1. Trimming at V came to 3 bases and at J to 1 base, leaving 7 bases not matched to a gene. CDR3 length: 16 residues. Germline CDR1 is MNHEY and CDR2 is SMNVEV (reference sequence). CDR3 region: CASSLIPGTGSYEQYF. The CDR3 coding sequence is TGTGCCAGCAGTTTGATCCCCGGGACAGGGTCCTACGAGCAGTACTTC.

V is TRBV25-1 and J is TRBJ1-2; TRBD1 agrees at 9 bases. Germline values: CDR1 MGHDK, CDR2 SYGVNS. This CDR3 spans 15 amino acids. With 4 bases clipped from V and 8 bases from J, the junction kept 11 bases outside the gene matches. The CDR3 reads CASSGRDRVREGYTF. The CDR3 DNA sequence: TGTGCCAGCAGTGGAAGGGACAGGGTCCGAGAGGGCTACACCTTC.

V and J are TRBV28 and TRBJ1-5; D call uncertain. The germline V and J ends were trimmed by 8 bases and 2 bases, with 10 bases remaining between them. The CDR3 consists of 13 residues. Germline V gene lookup returns CDR1 MDHEN and CDR2 SYDVKM. The CDR3 nucleotides read TGTGCCAGCTCACCCCTGGGCAATCAGCCCCAGCATTTT. It is translated as CASSPLGNQPQHF.

The gene calls are TRBV28 and TRBJ2-3; tentative D call: TRBD2 (6 bases). The V gene's germline CDR1 is MDHEN and CDR2 SYDVKM. The V and J ends lost 4 bases and 3 bases respectively, with 20 bases between them. The length of the CDR3 is 17 residues. CDR3 amino acids: CASSSLQGGVRTDTQYF. CDR3 bases: TGTGCCAGCAGTTCACTCCAAGGCGGGGTACGAACAGATACGCAGTATTTT.

This chain joins TRBV29-1 and TRBJ2-1; D remains ambiguous. The germline V and J ends were trimmed by 4 bases and 10 bases, with 8 bases remaining between them. This CDR3 comprises 10 residues. Looked up from germline, CDR1 is SQVTM and CDR2 is ANQGSEA. As DNA, the CDR3 is TGCAGCGTTGTCGAGGAAGAGCAGTTCTTC. This encodes CSVVEEEQFF.

The chain combines TRBV27 with TRBJ2-1; 12 nucleotides agree with TRBD1. Germline V lookup: CDR1 MNHEY, CDR2 SMNVEV (reference sequence). The ends lost 0 bases at V and 10 bases at J; junction bases unmatched: 7. The CDR3 is 16 amino acids. CDR3 amino acids: CASSLSPGQGAYEQFF. The CDR3 region has the DNA TGTGCCAGCAGTTTATCGCCGGGACAGGGGGCATACGAGCAGTTCTTC.

This clone was counted a single time. The chain is built from TRBV27 and TRBJ2-1; the D gene is possibly TRBD2 (6 bases). Between the trimmed V and J ends, which lost 8 bases and 6 bases, there was a span of 14 bases. In germline, CDR1 is MNHEY, CDR2 SMNVEV (reference sequence). The CDR3 consists of 13 residues. The CDR3 DNA reads as TGTGCCAGCTTCGAGACGGGGGTCAATGAGCAGTTCTTC. This encodes CASFETGVNEQFF.

The chain couples TRBV20-1 to TRBJ2-4, with 7 positions matching TRBD1. CDR3 length: 10 amino acids. V gave up 7 bases and J gave up 7 bases; unmatched junction bases: 1. Germline CDR1 is DFQATT and CDR2 is SNEGSKA (reference sequence). The CDR3 here is CSVGGNIQYF. DNA for the CDR3: TGCAGTGTAGGGGGCAACATTCAGTACTTC.

This clone appeared a few times. The chain carries TRBV7-9 and TRBJ2-7, with D unresolved. CDR3 length: 11 residues. Trimming cost V 3 bases and J 4 bases, with 4 bases left between them. The V gene's germline CDR1 is SEHNR and CDR2 FQNEAQ (reference sequence). As DNA, the CDR3 is TGTGCCAGCAGCTTCGAATACGAGCAGTACTTC. This gives the protein CASSFEYEQYF.

This clone was seen a few times. The chain has TRBV18 and TRBJ2-7, with TRBD1 matching 9 bases. From germline, CDR1 is KGHSH and CDR2 LQKENI. The CDR3 spans 14 residues. The V gene end was trimmed by 3 bases and the J gene end by 3 bases; junction bases not matched to a gene: 3. Here the CDR3 reads CASSPRDRVYEQYF. The CDR3 DNA reads TGTGCCAGCTCACCGAGGGACAGGGTCTACGAGCAGTACTTC.

This clone turned up a few times. The V gene is TRBV29-1, the J gene TRBJ2-5; 7 bases match TRBD1. The CDR3 runs 13 residues. CDR1 SQVTM and CDR2 ANQGSEA come from the germline V gene. V lost 3 bases to trimming and J lost 5 bases; unmatched junction nucleotides: 6. CDR3 sequence reads: CSVETGLGETQYF. CDR3 coding DNA: TGCAGCGTTGAGACAGGGCTCGGGGAGACCCAGTACTTC.

This clone appeared a few times. This sequence joins TRBV7-9 and TRBJ1-2; D uncertain. Germline CDR1 SEHNR, CDR2 FQNEAQ (reference sequence). This CDR3 spans 14 amino acids. Trimming left V 4 bases short and J 6 bases short, with 15 bases between. DNA for the CDR3: TGTGCCAGCAGCTACGGACGGTCGCAGCATGGCTACACCTTC. It translates to CASSYGRSQHGYTF.

The chain links TRBV29-1 to TRBJ2-3; D ambiguous. Trimming took off 6 bases at V and 0 bases at J, with 13 bases between the two ends. Germline V lookup: CDR1 SQVTM, CDR2 ANQGSEA. The CDR3 consists of 14 residues. In DNA form, the CDR3 reads TGCAGCGTCCACGGCACCTCTAGCACAGATACGCAGTATTTT. It encodes CSVHGTSSTDTQYF.

The chain has TRBV25-1 and TRBJ2-2, with D possibly being TRBD2 (7 bases). V was clipped by 7 bases and J by 8 bases, with 17 bases between them. Looked up from germline, CDR1 is MGHDK and CDR2 is SYGVNS. CDR3 size: 14 residues. CDR3 protein: CASTLGGDLGELFF. In DNA form, the CDR3 reads TGTGCCAGCACCTTAGGGGGGGACTTAGGGGAGCTGTTTTTT.

The chain uses TRBV14 and TRBJ2-7; 14 positions agree with TRBD2. The V gene end was trimmed by 1 base and the J gene end by 10 bases; junction bases not matched to a gene: 9. This CDR3 spans 16 amino acids. The germline CDR1 and CDR2 sequences are SGHDN and FVKESK. The CDR3 reads CASSQVISGLAGVQYF. The DNA of the CDR3 is TGTGCCAGCAGCCAAGTTATATCGGGACTAGCGGGGGTCCAGTACTTC.

The chain carries TRBV7-6 and TRBJ2-7, with 7 bases aligning to TRBD1. The CDR3 totals 14 residues. Germline CDR1 and CDR2: SGHVS and FNYEAQ. V lost 4 bases to trimming and J lost 4 bases; unmatched junction nucleotides: 7. CDR3 sequence: CASSSRDSSYEQYF. The CDR3 DNA is TGTGCCAGCAGCTCCCGGGACAGTAGTTACGAGCAGTACTTC.